The rows below give T cell receptor beta chains drawn from one sample of a study of cytomegalovirus exposure and HLA in healthy donors. The assay was immunoSEQ multiplex PCR, and TCRdb's table has in-frame clones only and misses some. The data contain over 120,000 clones, about three quarters of them singletons. The specimen sequenced was PBMCs. The receptors were gathered from a male donor in good health and CMV-seronegative. Both conserved end residues are part of each CDR3. The D gene is left open where the match is weak. Expanded clones are given a class, and other clones once, few, many or no size at all.

d_gene: .; v_gene: TRBV4-2; j_gene: TRBJ1-2; abundance: .; CDR3nt: TGTGCCAGCAGCCAAGTGATCCTAGCGGGGGTCGACTATGGCTACACCTTC; CDR3aa: CASSQVILAGVDYGYTF
d_gene: TRBD1; v_gene: TRBV18; j_gene: TRBJ1-6; abundance: .; CDR3nt: TGTGCCAGCTCACGGGGACAGGGGTATAATTCACCCCTCCACTTT; CDR3aa: CASSRGQGYNSPLHF
d_gene: .; v_gene: TRBV7-6; j_gene: TRBJ2-1; abundance: .; CDR3nt: TGTGCCAGCAGTATCTTGGCGGTCCCTTACAATGAGCAGTTCTTC; CDR3aa: CASSILAVPYNEQFF
d_gene: TRBD2; v_gene: TRBV4-1; j_gene: TRBJ2-5; abundance: .; CDR3nt: TGCGCCAGCAGCCAAGTCCCCGGGACTAGCGGGGGCCTACAAGAGACCCAGTACTTC; CDR3aa: CASSQVPGTSGGLQETQYF
d_gene: TRBD2; v_gene: TRBV9; j_gene: TRBJ2-7; abundance: .; CDR3nt: TGTGCCAGCAGCGTAGGTCCTTCGGGGGGAGCCTACGAGCAGTACTTC; CDR3aa: CASSVGPSGGAYEQYF
d_gene: .; v_gene: TRBV27; j_gene: TRBJ1-4; abundance: .; CDR3nt: TGTGCCACCCGAGGGAGAGGGGAAAAACTGTTTTTT; CDR3aa: CATRGRGEKLFF
d_gene: TRBD1; v_gene: TRBV7-6; j_gene: TRBJ1-1; abundance: .; CDR3nt: TGTGCCAGCAGCTTAACAGGGGATGCCCGGGCCACTGAAGCTTTCTTT; CDR3aa: CASSLTGDARATEAFF
d_gene: TRBD2; v_gene: TRBV4-3; j_gene: TRBJ2-3; abundance: once; CDR3nt: TGCGCCAGCAGCCAAAATAGGCGGGGGGGACCAGATACGCAGTATTTT; CDR3aa: CASSQNRRGGPDTQYF
d_gene: TRBD1; v_gene: TRBV27; j_gene: TRBJ1-6; abundance: .; CDR3nt: TGTGCCAGCAGTCGGACAGGCAAGGTTTCCTATAATTCACCCCTCCACTTT; CDR3aa: CASSRTGKVSYNSPLHF
d_gene: TRBD1; v_gene: TRBV13; j_gene: TRBJ2-7; abundance: .; CDR3nt: TGTGCCAGCAGCTCCGACAGGGGTAAAACCTCCTACGAGCAGTACTTC; CDR3aa: CASSSDRGKTSYEQYF
d_gene: TRBD1; v_gene: TRBV2; j_gene: TRBJ1-6; abundance: .; CDR3nt: TGTGCCAGTCCCATGGGACAGGGGGTAGGTTCACCCCTCCACTTT; CDR3aa: CASPMGQGVGSPLHF
d_gene: TRBD1; v_gene: TRBV5-4; j_gene: TRBJ2-5; abundance: .; CDR3nt: TGTGCCAGCAGCTTACAGGGGGCGCGGGGAGAGACCCAGTACTTC; CDR3aa: CASSLQGARGETQYF
d_gene: .; v_gene: TRBV27; j_gene: TRBJ2-5; abundance: .; CDR3nt: TGTGCCAGCAGGGGGGGGCTCCAAGAGACCCAGTACTTC; CDR3aa: CASRGGLQETQYF
d_gene: .; v_gene: TRBV15; j_gene: TRBJ2-5; abundance: once; CDR3nt: TGTGCCACCAGCAGGGAGTACCAAGAGACCCAGTACTTC; CDR3aa: CATSREYQETQYF
d_gene: .; v_gene: TRBV18; j_gene: TRBJ2-3; abundance: .; CDR3nt: TGTGCCAGCTCACAACACGGGACTAGCACAGATACGCAGTATTTT; CDR3aa: CASSQHGTSTDTQYF
d_gene: .; v_gene: TRBV27; j_gene: TRBJ2-6; abundance: .; CDR3nt: TGTGCCAGCAGTACAGAAGACACCTCCGGGGCCAACGTCCTGACTTTC; CDR3aa: CASSTEDTSGANVLTF
d_gene: .; v_gene: TRBV28; j_gene: TRBJ1-2; abundance: .; CDR3nt: TGTGCCAGCCAAGGGGGGGCGAGGGTCTATGGCTACACCTTC; CDR3aa: CASQGGARVYGYTF